A selection of T cell receptor beta chains follows, all from one sample in a study of cytomegalovirus exposure and HLA in healthy donors. Libraries were prepared by immunoSEQ multiplex PCR; TCRdb keeps only in-frame clonotypes and omits some of them. The sample has about 170,000 clones, about four fifths seen once. Sequenced sample: PBMCs. These receptors all stem from a woman in her fifties or sixties in good health and CMV-seronegative. Both conserved end residues are part of each CDR3. Each record gives: J gene, D gene, clone size, V gene, CDR3 protein, CDR3 DNA. A D gene is named only where the DNA matches it firmly. The size entry is marked missing in some rows and otherwise reads once, few, many or a size class.

TRBJ1-6,NA,NA,TRBV28,CASSLRRPNSPLHF,TGTGCCAGCAGTTTGCGCAGGCCTAATTCACCCCTCCACTTT
TRBJ1-1,NA,NA,TRBV7-8,CASSPRQGGARPNTEAFF,TGTGCCAGCAGCCCCCGGCAAGGCGGAGCCAGACCGAACACTGAAGCTTTCTTT
TRBJ2-5,TRBD2,NA,TRBV5-1,CASSPAGSGDGETQYF,TGCGCCAGCAGCCCGGCGGGTAGCGGGGACGGTGAGACCCAGTACTTC
TRBJ2-1,NA,NA,TRBV14,CASSQGRIPGEQFF,TGTGCCAGCAGCCAAGGGCGAATCCCCGGGGAGCAGTTCTTC
TRBJ2-5,TRBD1,NA,TRBV5-4,CASSPRQGALQETQYF,TGTGCCAGCAGCCCACGACAGGGGGCCCTCCAAGAGACCCAGTACTTC
TRBJ1-1,TRBD1,NA,TRBV14,CASSFPGQGREAFF,TGTGCCAGCAGCTTTCCGGGACAGGGGCGTGAAGCTTTCTTT
TRBJ2-7,TRBD1,few,TRBV7-8,CASSLESGTGYEQYF,TGTGCCAGCAGCTTAGAATCCGGGACAGGCTACGAGCAGTACTTC
TRBJ1-5,TRBD1,NA,TRBV19,CASIADREGPQHF,TGTGCCAGTATTGCGGACAGGGAAGGGCCCCAGCATTTT
TRBJ2-2,NA,NA,TRBV28,CASSLNPWLRGAGGELFF,TGTGCCAGCAGTTTAAACCCATGGCTCAGGGGGGCCGGCGGGGAGCTGTTTTTT
TRBJ2-3,NA,NA,TRBV27,CASTHHQTALSTDTQYF,TGTGCCAGCACCCACCATCAGACAGCACTCAGCACAGATACGCAGTATTTT
TRBJ2-7,TRBD2,NA,TRBV6-5,CASRLLAGGSYEQYF,TGTGCCAGCAGATTACTAGCGGGGGGTTCCTACGAGCAGTACTTC
TRBJ1-1,TRBD1,NA,TRBV18,CASSKDRGGNTEAFF,TGTGCCAGCTCAAAGGACAGGGGGGGGAACACTGAAGCTTTCTTT
TRBJ1-3,TRBD1,NA,TRBV2,CAQAAGGFSGNTIYF,TGTGCCCAGGCGGCAGGGGGGTTTTCTGGAAACACCATATATTTT
TRBJ1-1,NA,NA,TRBV30,CAWSLWEDTEAFF,TGTGCCTGGAGTCTTTGGGAGGACACTGAAGCTTTCTTT
TRBJ2-7,TRBD2,NA,TRBV6-5,CASREGTGLFEQYF,TGTGCCAGCCGGGAGGGGACGGGACTGTTCGAGCAGTACTTC
TRBJ2-7,TRBD2,NA,TRBV5-1,CASSSSSGSSYEQYF,TGCGCCAGCAGCTCCTCTAGCGGCAGCTCCTACGAGCAGTACTTC
TRBJ2-5,TRBD2,NA,TRBV10-3,CAIRAGGVETQYF,TGTGCCATTAGAGCCGGGGGGGTTGAGACCCAGTACTTC
TRBJ2-1,NA,once,TRBV7-9,CASSLEAGPNEQFF,TGTGCCAGCAGCTTAGAAGCGGGTCCCAATGAGCAGTTCTTC
TRBJ2-7,NA,NA,TRBV28,CASSSLPPKTGYYEQYF,TGTGCCAGCAGTTCCCTACCTCCCAAGACAGGCTACTACGAGCAGTACTTC
TRBJ1-2,NA,NA,TRBV29-1,CSVEWQGNYGYTF,TGCAGCGTTGAATGGCAGGGGAACTATGGCTACACCTTC
TRBJ2-1,TRBD2,NA,TRBV6-5,CASRSSGRSSNEQFF,TGTGCCAGCAGGAGTAGCGGGAGAAGTAGCAATGAGCAGTTCTTC
TRBJ2-5,TRBD2,NA,TRBV2,CASSVGTSRRGETQYF,TGTGCCAGCAGTGTAGGGACTAGCCGACGGGGCGAGACCCAGTACTTC
TRBJ2-7,TRBD2,few,TRBV28,CASSWRTSGRFDNEQYF,TGTGCCAGCAGTTGGCGGACTAGCGGGCGATTTGACAACGAGCAGTACTTC
TRBJ2-6,NA,NA,TRBV5-1,CASSLVEASGANVLTF,TGCGCCAGCAGCTTGGTGGAGGCCTCTGGGGCCAACGTCCTGACTTTC
TRBJ2-3,TRBD1,NA,TRBV9,CASSGTTGGLSTDTQYF,TGTGCCAGCAGTGGGACCACAGGGGGCTTAAGCACAGATACGCAGTATTTT
TRBJ1-6,NA,NA,TRBV14,CASSQIRRGSPLHF,TGTGCCAGCAGCCAAATAAGGCGAGGTTCACCCCTCCACTTT
TRBJ2-3,TRBD2,NA,TRBV9,CASSGTSGGIDTQYF,TGTGCCAGCAGCGGAACTAGCGGGGGGATAGATACGCAGTATTTT
TRBJ2-1,TRBD2,NA,TRBV4-2,CASSQESPTSGSGNEQFF,TGTGCCAGCAGCCAAGAATCCCCAACTAGCGGGAGTGGGAATGAGCAGTTCTTC
TRBJ2-3,TRBD1,few,TRBV4-2,CASSPSGQGSPDTQYF,TGTGCCAGCAGCCCCTCGGGACAGGGGTCCCCCGATACGCAGTATTTT
TRBJ1-3,NA,NA,TRBV9,CASSVYRDVGSGNTIYF,TGTGCCAGCAGCGTGTACAGGGATGTTGGCTCTGGAAACACCATATATTTT
TRBJ2-1,TRBD2,once,TRBV7-9,CASSLLAGGRNEQFF,TGTGCCAGCAGCTTACTAGCGGGAGGGCGAAATGAGCAGTTCTTC
TRBJ2-7,TRBD1,NA,TRBV28,CASRAHRDRDYEQYF,TGTGCCAGCAGGGCCCACCGGGACAGGGACTACGAGCAGTACTTC
TRBJ1-2,TRBD1,NA,TRBV4-2,CASSHPGQGRYGYTF,TGTGCCAGCAGCCACCCGGGACAGGGTCGGTATGGCTACACCTTC
TRBJ2-2,NA,NA,TRBV29-1,CSALQISNTGELFF,TGCAGCGCCTTACAGATTTCGAACACCGGGGAGCTGTTTTTT
TRBJ1-1,TRBD1,NA,TRBV9,CASSALRTGNKAFF,TGTGCCAGCAGCGCTCTTAGGACAGGGAACAAAGCTTTCTTT
TRBJ1-5,NA,NA,TRBV28,CASSTFAAGTYNQPQHF,TGTGCCAGCAGCACGTTTGCCGCAGGGACTTACAATCAGCCCCAGCATTTT
TRBJ2-2,NA,NA,TRBV10-2,CASRDSGFNGELFF,TGCGCCAGCAGGGATTCAGGGTTTAACGGGGAGCTGTTTTTT
TRBJ2-4,NA,NA,TRBV28,CASSFTSKGKNIQYF,TGTGCCAGCAGTTTCACAAGTAAGGGGAAAAACATTCAGTACTTC
TRBJ1-1,TRBD1,NA,TRBV18,CASLTGVNTEAFF,TGTGCCAGCTTGACAGGGGTTAACACTGAAGCTTTCTTT
TRBJ2-4,TRBD1,NA,TRBV29-1,CSASTGVGIQYF,TGCAGCGCCTCGACAGGGGTGGGCATTCAGTACTTC
TRBJ1-4,NA,once,TRBV7-9,CASRAGRDNEKLFF,TGTGCCAGCAGGGCAGGGCGGGATAATGAAAAACTGTTTTTT
TRBJ1-3,NA,NA,TRBV9,CASSRSSGNTIYF,TGTGCCAGCAGCCGGAGCTCTGGAAACACCATATATTTT
TRBJ2-1,NA,few,TRBV5-1,CASSGGQGHNEQFF,TGCGCCAGCAGCGGAGGGCAAGGACACAATGAGCAGTTCTTC
TRBJ1-5,NA,NA,TRBV19,CASSMGGAINQPQHF,TGTGCCAGTAGTATGGGGGGGGCCATAAATCAGCCCCAGCATTTT
TRBJ2-1,NA,NA,TRBV9,CASSVAGSNEQFF,TGTGCCAGCAGCGTAGCCGGGAGCAATGAGCAGTTCTTC
TRBJ1-4,NA,NA,TRBV2,CASVLGGATNEKLFF,TGTGCCAGCGTGCTGGGGGGGGCAACTAATGAAAAACTGTTTTTT
TRBJ2-5,TRBD1,NA,TRBV9,CASSVGTQGAPLGEQYF,TGTGCCAGCAGCGTAGGGACGCAGGGGGCTCCGCTTGGGGAGCAGTACTTC
TRBJ2-7,TRBD1,few,TRBV29-1,CSVDRGRSEQYF,TGCAGCGTTGACAGGGGGCGAAGCGAGCAGTACTTC
TRBJ2-7,NA,few,TRBV27,CASTRRSGLGGHEQYF,TGTGCCAGCACCCGCCGTTCGGGGTTGGGTGGCCACGAGCAGTACTTC
TRBJ2-1,NA,NA,TRBV9,CASSVESTEQFF,TGTGCCAGCAGCGTAGAGTCGACAGAGCAGTTCTTC
TRBJ2-7,NA,NA,TRBV7-2,CASSHSGGASYEQYF,TGTGCCAGCAGTCATAGTGGGGGCGCGTCCTACGAGCAGTACTTC
TRBJ1-5,TRBD1,NA,TRBV7-2,CASSWTGRQPQHF,TGTGCCAGCAGCTGGACAGGTCGTCAGCCCCAGCATTTT
TRBJ2-3,TRBD1,NA,TRBV7-9,CSSSPRQGPPGDTQYF,TGTTCCAGCAGCCCACGACAGGGCCCCCCAGGAGATACGCAGTATTTT
TRBJ2-1,NA,NA,TRBV9,CASSVRGNNEQFF,TGTGCCAGCAGCGTAAGGGGTAACAATGAGCAGTTCTTC